Shown below are 3 T cell receptor beta chains from a single sample sequenced in a study of T cells in localized non-small cell lung cancer (dated by TCRdb to between 2020 and 2021). The library was built by means of the immunoSEQ multiplex PCR assay. Entries here come from immuneACCESS through TCRdb and include only in-frame sequences with V and J called. Some clones fail to appear in such tables; in the studies checked, an unresolved V gene covers under half of the shortfall, and the cause of the remainder is unknown. For this sample the table gives around 25,000 clones, of which 80% to 90% were detected only once. The top ten clonotypes cover approximately 14% of the sample. Specimen: peripheral blood, collected before any cancer treatment. The receptors stem from a female donor older than 55 with stage I lung adenocarcinoma.

The gene calls are TRBV7-9 and TRBJ2-7; D not resolved. Trimming pared 1 base from V and 2 bases from J, leaving 3 bases between. This CDR3 is built from 12 residues. Germline-derived CDR1 and CDR2 are SEHNR and FQNEAQ (reference sequence). This CDR3 is CASSLGTYEQYF. The DNA of the CDR3 is TGTGCCAGCAGCTTAGGAACCTACGAGCAGTACTTC.

This rearrangement joins TRBV5-1 to TRBJ1-3; D perhaps matches TRBD1 (5 bases). This CDR3 contains 13 residues. V was clipped by 1 base and J by 6 bases, with 8 bases between them. Germline V gene sequence: CDR1 SGHRS, CDR2 YFSETQ. CDR3 bases: TGCGCCAGCAGCTTGTCAGGGTTAAACACCATATATTTT. This gives the protein CASSLSGLNTIYF.

The chain employs TRBV9 and TRBJ2-6, with D unresolved. Germline CDR1 SGDLS, CDR2 YYNGEE. The CDR3 is 16 amino acids. V lost 0 bases and J lost 0, with 7 bases in between. The CDR3 here is CASSVGGTSGANVLTF. The CDR3 bases are TGTGCCAGCAGCGTAGGGGGAACCTCTGGGGCCAACGTCCTGACTTTC.